This entry lists 8 T cell receptor beta chains sequenced from one sample in a study of T-cell reconstitution after alpha-beta-depleted transplantation in children. Unique molecular identifiers were built into the TCRbeta library. MiXCR, applied by TCRdb to the PCR reads, yields one record per CDR3 protein. The profile shows 500,000 to 600,000 distinct CDR3 sequences, over 25% of them singletons. Material: PBMCs, obtained before TCRalphabeta/CD19-depleted stem cell transplant. The receptors were sampled from a boy under two years old with Wiskott-Aldrich syndrome, due to receive a stem cell transplant.

The V gene is TRBV12-3 or TRBV12-4, the J gene TRBJ1-1; no clear D. CDR3 size: 13 residues. V dropped 6 bases and J dropped 0 bases, with 8 bases sitting between them. The DNA of the CDR3 is TGTGCCAGCAGGGTCAGAATGAACACTGAAGCTTTCTTT. Residues: CASRVRMNTEAFF.

The gene calls are TRBV27 and TRBJ1-2; 7 bases map to TRBD1. The V and J ends lost 5 bases and 8 bases, in that order; junction bases with no gene match: 8. Looked up from germline, CDR1 is MNHEY and CDR2 is SMNVEV (reference sequence). The CDR3 loop spans 13 amino acids. DNA for the CDR3: TGTGCCAGCAGTCCATCACAGGGGACCGGCTACACCTTC. Translating gives CASSPSQGTGYTF.

This clonotype has a handful of counts. The chain combines TRBV28 with TRBJ1-2; D might be TRBD1 (5 bases). Looked up from germline, CDR1 is MDHEN and CDR2 is SYDVKM. Trimming stripped 3 bases from V and 5 bases from J, with 13 bases between. The CDR3 extends over 14 amino acids. CDR3 bases: TGTGCCAGCAGTTTCATTGACAGAGAGTATGGCTACACCTTC. This sequence encodes CASSFIDREYGYTF.

This clonotype was seen more than once but under ten times. The chain recombines TRBV6-2 or TRBV6-3 with TRBJ2-1; 7 bases align to TRBD2. The V gene end was trimmed by 6 bases and the J gene end by 7 bases; junction bases not matched to a gene: 15. Germline CDR1 is MNHEY and CDR2 is SVGEGT. This CDR3 contains 16 residues. The CDR3 reads CASSSLGLAVRNEQFF. CDR3 coding DNA: TGTGCCAGCAGCTCCTTAGGGCTAGCGGTAAGAAATGAGCAGTTCTTC.

This clonotype was detected a few times. The genes are TRBV2 and TRBJ1-6, with 9 nucleotides matching TRBD1. CDR1 SNHLY and CDR2 FYNNEI come from the germline V gene. The CDR3 is 15 amino acids. V gave up 5 bases and J gave up 7 bases; unmatched junction bases: 6. The chain's CDR3 is CASSSGQGRNSPLHF. In nucleotides, the CDR3 is TGTGCCAGCAGTTCGGGACAGGGAAGAAATTCACCCCTCCACTTT.

This chain connects TRBV7-9 to TRBJ2-6; no firm D call. Germline V CDR1 and CDR2: SEHNR, FQNEAQ (reference sequence). The CDR3 extends over 15 amino acids. V was trimmed by 5 bases and J by 1 base, leaving 9 bases between them. CDR3 sequence reads: CASSLLPSGANVLTF. CDR3 sequence (DNA): TGTGCCAGCAGCCTCCTTCCTTCTGGGGCCAACGTCCTGACTTTC.

The chain couples TRBV11-2 to TRBJ2-3; 14 bases are shared with TRBD2. Losses at the gene ends were 6 bases for V and 8 bases for J; bases not matched to a gene: 25. Germline V CDR1 and CDR2: SGHAT, FQNNGV. There are 21 residues in the CDR3. As DNA, the CDR3 is TGTGCCAGCAGTCGCCGACTCGGGACTAGCGGGAGCCCTCCACCGTACTTTACGCAGTATTTT. Amino acids: CASSRRLGTSGSPPPYFTQYF.

This clonotype was seen only a few times. The V and J genes are TRBV20-1 and TRBJ2-3; 7 bases align to TRBD2. Looked up from germline, CDR1 is DFQATT and CDR2 is SNEGSKA (reference sequence). This CDR3 spans 14 amino acids. Germline trimming cut 6 bases from V and 6 bases from J; bases unmatched to any gene: 12. In nucleotides, the CDR3 is TGCAGTGCCCAACCGGCGGGAGTATCTGATACGCAGTATTTT. The encoded protein is CSAQPAGVSDTQYF.